Listed below are T cell receptor beta chains from one sample, sequenced in a study of T cell repertoires in cytomegalovirus infection. Their recognized antigens are unknown. TCRdb fed the reads into MiXCR, producing one record per CDR3 protein. Of 700,000 to 950,000 distinct CDR3 sequences listed, around a third were seen once; the top ten hold roughly an eighth. The sequenced sample was cultured CD8+ T cells from PBMCs, obtained from culture after CMV antigen stimulation. The receptors stem from a human donor in good health (CMV status not recorded). Some clones in this sample may be carry-over from other donors' samples. CDR3s include the opening cysteine and the closing phenylalanine or tryptophan. D genes are given only for firm matches. Rows give clone size only sometimes, using once, few, many, or a class for an expanded clone.

CDR3aa,CDR3nt,d_gene,j_gene,v_gene,abundance
CASILTGYSGANVLTF,TGTGCCAGTATTCTCACGGGATACTCTGGGGCCAACGTCCTGACTTTC,.,TRBJ2-6,TRBV19,few
CASSFEQGEETQYF,TGTGCCAGCAGCTTTGAACAGGGCGAAGAGACCCAGTACTTC,.,TRBJ2-5,TRBV7-6,many
CASSFGGEFYTYEQYF,TGTGCCAGCAGTTTCGGGGGCGAATTTTATACCTACGAGCAGTACTTC,.,TRBJ2-7,TRBV12-3/TRBV12-4,few
CASSHGTTYEQYF,TGTGCCAGTAGTCACGGGACTACCTACGAGCAGTACTTC,TRBD2,TRBJ2-7,TRBV19,.
CASSITQGNTEAFF,TGTGCCAGTAGTATAACGCAGGGGAACACTGAAGCTTTCTTT,.,TRBJ1-1,TRBV19,few
CASSYRVAAGNQPQHF,TGTGCCAGCAGTTACCGAGTGGCCGCAGGCAATCAGCCCCAGCATTTT,.,TRBJ1-5,TRBV6-2/TRBV6-3,few
CASIPPDWGGTEAFF,TGTGCCAGCATCCCACCGGACTGGGGAGGCACTGAAGCTTTCTTT,.,TRBJ1-1,TRBV5-8,many
CASSSKRELFF,TGTGCCAGCAGCTCCAAGCGGGAGCTGTTTTTT,.,TRBJ2-2,TRBV7-8,medium-sized
CANSPQDRGWNTEAFF,TGTGCCAACAGCCCCCAGGACAGGGGCTGGAACACTGAAGCTTTCTTT,TRBD1,TRBJ1-1,TRBV7-2,.
CASSSGQGDVEKLFF,TGTGCCAGCAGCAGCGGACAGGGGGATGTTGAAAAACTGTTTTTT,TRBD1,TRBJ1-4,TRBV7-9,few
CASSQGFERGLSYNEQFF,TGTGCCAGTAGTCAAGGGTTTGAGCGGGGGCTTTCCTACAATGAGCAGTTCTTC,TRBD2,TRBJ2-1,TRBV19,few
CASSHRSRGVSTDTQYF,TGTGCCAGCAGCCACCGATCCAGGGGCGTTAGCACAGATACGCAGTATTTT,.,TRBJ2-3,TRBV14,few
CVTSGTGNTYNEQFF,TGTGTCACCAGCGGGACAGGCAATACCTACAATGAGCAGTTCTTC,.,TRBJ2-1,TRBV15,.
CASKVGGATGELFF,TGTGCCAGCAAGGTCGGGGGGGCCACCGGGGAGCTGTTTTTT,TRBD2,TRBJ2-2,TRBV6-1,.
CASSFPGTGGNTGELFF,TGTGCCAGCAGCTTCCCTGGGACAGGGGGGAACACCGGGGAGCTGTTTTTT,TRBD1,TRBJ2-2,TRBV7-3,many
CASTEGGFTYEQYF,TGCGCCAGCACGGAGGGGGGCTTCACCTACGAGCAGTACTTC,.,TRBJ2-7,TRBV5-1,few
CASSSTGTNTEAFF,TGTGCCAGTAGCTCGACAGGGACCAACACTGAAGCTTTCTTT,TRBD1,TRBJ1-1,TRBV19,.
CASSLGLTSGGAPDTQYF,TGTGCCAGCAGCTTAGGCCTCACTAGCGGGGGGGCCCCAGATACGCAGTATTTT,TRBD2,TRBJ2-3,TRBV11-2,few
CASSQDAPYQRGIADTQYF,TGTGCCAGCAGCCAAGATGCACCCTATCAGCGGGGGATCGCAGATACGCAGTATTTT,TRBD2,TRBJ2-3,TRBV3-1,few
CASSSTGDTANTGELFF,TGTGCCAGCAGCTCCACAGGGGACACCGCGAACACCGGGGAGCTGTTTTTT,TRBD1,TRBJ2-2,TRBV7-4,.
CASSAGVGGVYNEQFF,TGTGCCAGCAGCGCCGGAGTGGGCGGGGTTTACAATGAGCAGTTCTTC,.,TRBJ2-1,TRBV7-8,many
CASRPWQGQTEAFF,TGTGCCAGTAGGCCGTGGCAGGGTCAGACTGAAGCTTTCTTT,.,TRBJ1-1,TRBV19,.
CASRPDQGVWSTEAFF,TGTGCCAGCAGACCCGACCAGGGGGTTTGGAGCACTGAAGCTTTCTTT,TRBD1,TRBJ1-1,TRBV12-3/TRBV12-4,.
CATSDPGTGSEQFF,TGTGCCACCAGTGACCCCGGGACTGGGAGTGAGCAGTTCTTC,.,TRBJ2-1,TRBV24-1,many
CSASYTKRSQYF,TGCAGTGCTAGTTACACCAAGAGAAGCCAGTACTTC,.,TRBJ2-5,TRBV20-1,few
CSARDLLAGNNEQFF,TGCAGTGCTAGAGATCTTCTAGCGGGGAACAATGAGCAGTTCTTC,TRBD2,TRBJ2-1,TRBV20-1,few
CASGDRGLNTEAFF,TGCGCCAGCGGAGACAGGGGCCTGAACACTGAAGCTTTCTTT,TRBD1,TRBJ1-1,TRBV5-1,few
CASSLPGLGDNEQFF,TGTGCCAGCAGCTTACCGGGGTTGGGCGACAATGAGCAGTTCTTC,.,TRBJ2-1,TRBV7-9,.
CASSEYSIDYGYTF,TGTGCCAGCAGTGAATATTCTATTGACTATGGCTACACCTTC,.,TRBJ1-2,TRBV25-1,few
CSVHRRGFGDGELFF,TGCAGCGTTCATCGGCGGGGATTTGGGGACGGGGAGCTGTTTTTT,.,TRBJ2-2,TRBV29-1,.
CASSRRKQGNTEAFF,TGCGCCAGCAGCCGAAGAAAACAGGGGAATACTGAAGCTTTCTTT,TRBD1,TRBJ1-1,TRBV4-1,.
CASSWNRADGEKLFF,TGTGCCAGCAGCTGGAACCGGGCCGATGGGGAAAAACTGTTTTTT,.,TRBJ1-4,TRBV7-2,many
CASSHRRGGYNEQFF,TGTGCCAGCAGCCACAGGCGGGGGGGTTACAATGAGCAGTTCTTC,TRBD2,TRBJ2-1,TRBV14,.
CASSPRGGDEKLFF,TGTGCCAGCAGCCCCCGGGGGGGCGATGAAAAACTGTTTTTT,.,TRBJ1-4,TRBV7-6,many
CASSLFRGVDEKLFF,TGTGCCAGCAGTTTATTCAGGGGAGTGGATGAAAAACTGTTTTTT,.,TRBJ1-4,TRBV27,.
CASMGARTANQPQHF,TGTGCCAGCATGGGGGCTAGGACAGCCAATCAGCCCCAGCATTTT,.,TRBJ1-5,TRBV6-1,few
CASSLLAGGSSYEQYF,TGTGCCAGCAGCTTACTAGCGGGGGGGAGCTCCTACGAGCAGTACTTC,TRBD2,TRBJ2-7,TRBV7-8,few
CASTLGQNMNTEAFF,TGTGCCAGCACCTTGGGACAGAACATGAACACTGAAGCTTTCTTT,TRBD1,TRBJ1-1,TRBV19,once
CASSLTLRGELFF,TGTGCCAGCAGTTTAACCCTTCGCGGGGAGCTGTTTTTT,.,TRBJ2-2,TRBV27,.
CASSQDLSGLNQPQHF,TGCGCCAGCAGCCAAGATCTATCAGGGCTCAATCAGCCCCAGCATTTT,.,TRBJ1-5,TRBV4-1,.
CASSVVGQGMLGSHEQFF,TGTGCCAGCAGCGTAGTCGGTCAGGGGATGTTAGGTTCACATGAGCAGTTCTTC,.,TRBJ2-1,TRBV9,.
CASSLMSGNEQFF,TGTGCCAGCAGCTTAATGAGTGGGAATGAGCAGTTCTTC,.,TRBJ2-1,TRBV7-9,.
CASSQVRGHTEAFF,TGCGCCAGCAGCCAAGTCAGGGGGCACACTGAAGCTTTCTTT,TRBD1,TRBJ1-1,TRBV4-1,.
CASSFDLETQYF,TGTGCCAGCAGTTTCGATCTTGAGACCCAGTACTTC,.,TRBJ2-5,TRBV12-3/TRBV12-4,many
CAIRSGTGGIDEQFF,TGTGCCATCAGATCCGGGACAGGGGGCATCGATGAGCAGTTCTTC,TRBD1,TRBJ2-1,TRBV10-3,.
CASGLVRGLAGGPTGELFF,TGTGCTAGTGGTTTGGTCAGGGGACTAGCGGGGGGACCAACCGGGGAGCTGTTTTTT,TRBD2,TRBJ2-2,TRBV12-5,.
CASSHRAIPYNSPLHF,TGTGCCAGCAGCCACCGCGCAATCCCCTATAATTCACCCCTCCACTTT,.,TRBJ1-6,TRBV7-2,many
CASSRDGAGGAFF,TGTGCCAGTAGCCGGGACGGAGCCGGGGGGGCTTTCTTT,.,TRBJ1-1,TRBV19,.
CASSQWGVQVNSPLHF,TGTGCCAGCTCCCAATGGGGCGTCCAGGTTAATTCACCCCTCCACTTT,.,TRBJ1-6,TRBV18,.
CASSPLAALTYNEQFF,TGTGCCAGCAGCCCTCTAGCGGCCCTAACCTACAATGAGCAGTTCTTC,TRBD2,TRBJ2-1,TRBV7-9,few
CASSFPPGVTKNIQYF,TGTGCCAGCAGTTTCCCGCCAGGGGTAACCAAAAACATTCAGTACTTC,.,TRBJ2-4,TRBV12-3/TRBV12-4,few
CASSTRTGGYGYTF,TGTGCCAGCAGTACTCGGACAGGCGGCTATGGCTACACCTTC,TRBD1,TRBJ1-2,TRBV27,.
CASSLGRGPNEQYF,TGTGCCAGCAGCTTGGGCAGGGGGCCAAACGAGCAGTACTTC,TRBD1,TRBJ2-7,TRBV13,.